This TCR beta chain was identified in a study of T cell responses to AZD1222 COVID-19 vaccine. General study findings and limits: Spike-spanning, vaccine-associated CD4 TCRs were dominant at 160-218 and 743-854. Clonal diversity was possibly underestimated, and the donors were mostly white British, with more females. Increases in Spike-specific TCR breadth and depth were seen after two AZD1222 doses. All repertoire sampling was performed exclusively after the peak T cell response.

This clone was observed a single time. Its antigen is not identified. Assay used: immunoSEQ multiplex PCR; TCRdb lists only in-frame clones, some missing. There are about 180,000 clones in the sample; approximately 86% occur only once, and around 3% lies in the top ten. The germline gives CDR1 SGHVS, CDR2 FQNEAQ. The CDR3 sequence is 14 residues long. V was shortened by 5 bases and J by 1 base, with 10 bases between the two germline ends. The chain uses TRBV7-8 and TRBJ2-3, with no clear D. This specimen was peripheral blood, taken on day 0 of AZD1222 vaccination. The source of this sequence is an adult in good health. Written as DNA, the CDR3 is TGTGCCAGCAGCCCAGGTCCTCGCACAGATACGCAGTATTTT. Its protein product is CASSPGPRTDTQYF.